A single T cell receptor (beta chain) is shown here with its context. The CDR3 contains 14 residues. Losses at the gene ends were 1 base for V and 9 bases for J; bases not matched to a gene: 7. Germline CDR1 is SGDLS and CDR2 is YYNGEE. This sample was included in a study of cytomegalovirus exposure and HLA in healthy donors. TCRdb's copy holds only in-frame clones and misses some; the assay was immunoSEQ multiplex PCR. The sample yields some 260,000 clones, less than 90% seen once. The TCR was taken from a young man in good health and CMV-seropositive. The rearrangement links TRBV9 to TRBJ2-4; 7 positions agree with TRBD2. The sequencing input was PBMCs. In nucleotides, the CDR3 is TGTGCCAGCAGCGTATCCAGCGGGGACCGCATTCAGTACTTC. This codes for CASSVSSGDRIQYF.